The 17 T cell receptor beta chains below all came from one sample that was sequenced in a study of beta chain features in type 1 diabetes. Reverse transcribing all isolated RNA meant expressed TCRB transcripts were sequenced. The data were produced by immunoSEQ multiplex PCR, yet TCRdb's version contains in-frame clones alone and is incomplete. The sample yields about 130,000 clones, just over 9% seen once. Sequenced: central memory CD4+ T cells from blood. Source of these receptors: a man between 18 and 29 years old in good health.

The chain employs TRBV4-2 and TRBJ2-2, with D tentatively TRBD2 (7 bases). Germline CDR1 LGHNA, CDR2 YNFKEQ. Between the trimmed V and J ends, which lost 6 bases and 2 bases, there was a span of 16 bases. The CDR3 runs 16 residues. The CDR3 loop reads CASSLRRGANTGELFF. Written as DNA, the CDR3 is TGTGCCAGCAGTCTGAGACGGGGGGCAAACACCGGGGAGCTGTTTTTT.

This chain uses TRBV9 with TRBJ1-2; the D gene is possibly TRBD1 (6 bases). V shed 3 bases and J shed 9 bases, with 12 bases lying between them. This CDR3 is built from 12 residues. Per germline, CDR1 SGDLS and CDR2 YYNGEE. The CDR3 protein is CASSDRVRSYTF. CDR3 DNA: TGTGCCAGCAGCGACAGGGTGAGGAGCTACACCTTC. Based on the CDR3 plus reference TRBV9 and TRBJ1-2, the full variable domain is DSGVTQTPKHLITATGQRVTLRCSPRSGDLSVYWYQQSLDQGLQFLIQYYNGEERAKGNILERFSAQQFPDLHSELNLSSLELGDSALYFCASSDRVRSYTFGSGTRLTVV.

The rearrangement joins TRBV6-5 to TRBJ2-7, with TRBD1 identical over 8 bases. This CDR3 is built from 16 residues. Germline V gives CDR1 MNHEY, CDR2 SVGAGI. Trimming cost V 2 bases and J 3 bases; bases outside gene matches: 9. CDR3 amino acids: CASSYQGQANHYEQYF. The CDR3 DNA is TGTGCCAGCAGTTACCAGGGACAGGCAAACCACTACGAGCAGTACTTC.

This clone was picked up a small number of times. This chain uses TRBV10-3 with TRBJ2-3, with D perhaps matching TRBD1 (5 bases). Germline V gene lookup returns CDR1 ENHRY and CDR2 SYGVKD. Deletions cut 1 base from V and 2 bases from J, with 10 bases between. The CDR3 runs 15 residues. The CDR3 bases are TGTGCCATCAGTGAGTTGGGGCAGCCCACAGATACGCAGTATTTT. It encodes CAISELGQPTDTQYF.

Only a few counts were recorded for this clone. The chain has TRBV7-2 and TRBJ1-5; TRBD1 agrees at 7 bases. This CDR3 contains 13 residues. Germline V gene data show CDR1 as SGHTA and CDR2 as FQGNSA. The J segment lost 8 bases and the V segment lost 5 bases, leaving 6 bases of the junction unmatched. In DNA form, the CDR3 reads TGTGCCAGCAGCCCCGACAGGGAGGAGCCCCAGCATTTT. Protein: CASSPDREEPQHF.

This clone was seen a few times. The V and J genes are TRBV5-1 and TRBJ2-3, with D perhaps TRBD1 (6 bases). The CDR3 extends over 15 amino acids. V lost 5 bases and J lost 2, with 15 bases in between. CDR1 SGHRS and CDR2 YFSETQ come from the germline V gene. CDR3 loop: CASRGALGATDTQYF. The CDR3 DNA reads TGCGCCAGCAGGGGTGCTTTGGGGGCCACAGATACGCAGTATTTT.

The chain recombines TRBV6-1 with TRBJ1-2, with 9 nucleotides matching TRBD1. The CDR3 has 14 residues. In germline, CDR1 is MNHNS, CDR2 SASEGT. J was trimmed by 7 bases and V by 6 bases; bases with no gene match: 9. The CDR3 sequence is CASRGVDRGSGYTF. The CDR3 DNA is TGTGCCAGCAGAGGAGTTGACAGGGGGTCTGGCTACACCTTC.

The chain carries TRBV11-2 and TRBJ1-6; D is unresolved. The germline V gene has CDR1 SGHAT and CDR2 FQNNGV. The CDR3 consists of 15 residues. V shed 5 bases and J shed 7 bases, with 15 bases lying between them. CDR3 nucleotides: TGTGCCAGCAGCACGCCGGGGAGATCAAATTCACCCCTCCACTTT. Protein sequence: CASSTPGRSNSPLHF.

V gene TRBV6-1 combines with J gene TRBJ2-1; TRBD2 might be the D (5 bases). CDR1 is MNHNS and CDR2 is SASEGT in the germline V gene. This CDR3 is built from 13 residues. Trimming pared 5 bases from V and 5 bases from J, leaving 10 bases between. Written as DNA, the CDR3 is TGTGCCAGCAGTTTACAGCGGAACAATGAGCAGTTCTTC. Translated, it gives CASSLQRNNEQFF.

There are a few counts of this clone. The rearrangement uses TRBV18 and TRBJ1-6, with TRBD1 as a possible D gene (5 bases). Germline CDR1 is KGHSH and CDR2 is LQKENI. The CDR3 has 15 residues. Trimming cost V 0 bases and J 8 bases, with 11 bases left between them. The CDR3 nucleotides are TGTGCCAGCTCACCACCGGTCAGGGAGGATTCACCCCTCCACTTT. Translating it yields CASSPPVREDSPLHF.

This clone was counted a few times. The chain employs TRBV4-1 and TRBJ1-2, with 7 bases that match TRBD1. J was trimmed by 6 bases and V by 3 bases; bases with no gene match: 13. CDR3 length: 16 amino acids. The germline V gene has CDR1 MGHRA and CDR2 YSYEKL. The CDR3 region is CASSQTSNRGADGYTF. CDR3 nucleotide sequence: TGCGCCAGCAGCCAGACTTCAAACAGGGGCGCGGATGGCTACACCTTC.

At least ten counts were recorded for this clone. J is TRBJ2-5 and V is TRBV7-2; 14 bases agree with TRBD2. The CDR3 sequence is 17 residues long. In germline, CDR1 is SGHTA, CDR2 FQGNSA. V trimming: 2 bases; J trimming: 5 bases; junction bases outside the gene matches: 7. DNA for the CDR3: TGTGCCAGCAGCTTATGGGGGACTAGCGGGGGTCTTGAGACCCAGTACTTC. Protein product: CASSLWGTSGGLETQYF.

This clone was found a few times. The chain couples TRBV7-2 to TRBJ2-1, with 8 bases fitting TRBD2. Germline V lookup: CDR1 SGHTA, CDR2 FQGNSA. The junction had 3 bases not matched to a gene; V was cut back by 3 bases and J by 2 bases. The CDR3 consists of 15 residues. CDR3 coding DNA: TGTGCCAGCAGCTTTGCTAGCGGGCCCTACAATGAGCAGTTCTTC. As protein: CASSFASGPYNEQFF.

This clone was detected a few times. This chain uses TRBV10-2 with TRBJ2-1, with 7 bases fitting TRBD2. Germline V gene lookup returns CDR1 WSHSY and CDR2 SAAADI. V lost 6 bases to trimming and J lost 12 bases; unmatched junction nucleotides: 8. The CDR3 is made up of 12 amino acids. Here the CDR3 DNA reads TGCGCCAGCAGCGTCTCTGCTAGCGGGCAGTTCTTC. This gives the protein CASSVSASGQFF.

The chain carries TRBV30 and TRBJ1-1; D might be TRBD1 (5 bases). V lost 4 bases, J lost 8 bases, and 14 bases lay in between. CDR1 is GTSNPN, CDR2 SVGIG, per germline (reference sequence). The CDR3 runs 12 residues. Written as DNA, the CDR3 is TGTGCCTGGATGGTCGAGGCAGGGGAAGCTTTCTTT. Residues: CAWMVEAGEAFF.

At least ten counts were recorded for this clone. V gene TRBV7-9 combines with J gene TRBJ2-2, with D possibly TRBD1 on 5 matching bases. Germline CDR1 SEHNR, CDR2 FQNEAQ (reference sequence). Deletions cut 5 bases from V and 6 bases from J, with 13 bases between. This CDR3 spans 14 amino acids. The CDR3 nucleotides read TGTGCCAGCAGCCCACGCCAGGGATCCGGGGAGCTGTTTTTT. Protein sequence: CASSPRQGSGELFF.

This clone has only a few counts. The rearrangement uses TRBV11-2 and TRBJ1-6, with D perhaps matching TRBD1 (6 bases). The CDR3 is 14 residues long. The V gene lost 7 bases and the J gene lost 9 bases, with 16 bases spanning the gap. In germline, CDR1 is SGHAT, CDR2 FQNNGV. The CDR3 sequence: CASNHGGGRSPLHF. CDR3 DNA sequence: TGTGCCAGCAACCATGGGGGGGGGCGTTCACCCCTCCACTTT.